This T cell receptor (beta chain) emerged from a study of cytotoxic CD8 clonotypes in ibrutinib-treated CLL. General study results and limits: Sample timing was unmatched between remission and later-progressing patients; lymph nodes unstudied.

As to this clone: Its antigen is unidentified.

Assay: immunoSEQ multiplex PCR; the TCRdb copy retains only in-frame clones and omits some. The table lists hundreds of thousands of clones, 67% of them singletons, with about 5.9% in the top ten. Trimming stripped 1 base from V and 2 bases from J, with 7 bases between. Germline CDR1 reads SGHVS; CDR2 reads FQNEAQ. The CDR3 is 14 residues long. This clonotype was obtained from a human donor with chronic lymphocytic leukemia. The sequencing used PBMCs, collected after 36 months of ibrutinib treatment. V and J are TRBV7-8 and TRBJ2-3; D is ambiguous. DNA for the CDR3: TGTGCCAGCAGCTTAGGATCGCCCACAGATACGCAGTATTTT. Its translation: CASSLGSPTDTQYF.